This entry concerns a single TCR beta chain. The assay was immunoSEQ multiplex PCR, and TCRdb's table has in-frame clones only and misses some. This sample has 150,000 to 200,000 clones, with about 93% found just once. Germline assignment: CDR1 SNHLY and CDR2 FYNNEI. This CDR3 is 16 amino acids long. Trimming removed 2 bases at V and 5 bases at J, with 16 bases between. This sample is drawn from a study of blood T cell repertoires in COVID-19. Source material: peripheral blood. The clonotype originates from a man in his fifties with acute or convalescent COVID-19. The J gene is TRBJ2-4, the V gene TRBV2; D uncertain. This chain's CDR3 is CASSETIRVSENIQYF. The DNA for the CDR3 is TGTGCCAGCAGTGAAACCATTCGAGTGTCGGAAAACATTCAGTACTTC.